These 30 T cell receptor beta chains share one sample of origin, sequenced in a study of T cell responses to AZD1222 COVID-19 vaccine. Using immunoSEQ multiplex PCR, the repertoire was profiled, and TCRdb retains in-frame clones only, with some absent. The sample lists 120,000 to 150,000 clones; approximately 95% were seen once. This sample comprised peripheral blood, obtained on day 0 of MenACWY control vaccination. The origin of the receptors is an adult in good health.

The gene calls are TRBV5-1 and TRBJ2-5; the D gene is possibly TRBD2 (5 bases). CDR3 length: 15 residues. Trimming pared 4 bases from V and 1 base from J, leaving 14 bases between. Germline CDR1 reads SGHRS; CDR2 reads YFSETQ. As DNA, the CDR3 is TGCGCCAGCAGCCCCGGAGGAGCGGCCCAAGAGACCCAGTACTTC. This sequence encodes CASSPGGAAQETQYF.

The V and J genes are TRBV6-2 or TRBV6-3 and TRBJ1-1; D is ambiguous. The germline V gene has CDR1 MNHEY and CDR2 SVGEGT. V was cut by 0 bases and J by 2 bases, with 4 bases left in between. The length of the CDR3 is 13 residues. The CDR3 DNA follows: TGTGCCAGCAGTTACTCGGACAACACTGAAGCTTTCTTT. This translates into CASSYSDNTEAFF.

This rearrangement joins TRBV28 to TRBJ2-7; 11 bases map to TRBD2. J was trimmed by 3 bases and V by 6 bases; bases with no gene match: 7. The CDR3 has 15 amino acids. Germline CDR1 reads MDHEN; CDR2 reads SYDVKM. In DNA form, the CDR3 reads TGTGCCAGCAGCCTACTAGCGGGAGCCCACTACGAGCAGTACTTC. Translation gives CASSLLAGAHYEQYF. Full variable domain (rest looked up from reference TRBV28 and TRBJ2-7): DVKVTQSSRYLVKRTGEKVFLECVQDMDHENMFWYRQDPGLGLRLIYFSYDVKMKEKGDIPEGYSVSREKKERFSLILESASTNQTSMYLCASSLLAGAHYEQYFGPGTRLTVT.

The chain joins TRBV4-1 to TRBJ1-3; maybe TRBD1 (5 bases). Germline V gene data show CDR1 as MGHRA and CDR2 as YSYEKL. CDR3 size: 15 residues. Between the trimmed V and J ends, which lost 3 bases and 2 bases, there was a span of 11 bases. The CDR3, as DNA: TGCGCCAGCAGCCAGGGACTCACGGCTGGAAACACCATATATTTT. Residues: CASSQGLTAGNTIYF.

V usage is TRBV6-5 and J usage is TRBJ1-2; the match to TRBD1 covers 9 bases. Trimming cost V 5 bases and J 4 bases; bases outside gene matches: 8. The CDR3 runs to 15 residues. The germline V gene encodes CDR1 MNHEY and CDR2 SVGAGI. The CDR3 coding sequence is TGTGCCAGCAGTAGAACGGACAGGGGCTTCTATGGCTACACCTTC. Residues: CASSRTDRGFYGYTF.

The rearrangement uses TRBV30 and TRBJ1-1; D unclear. The V end lost 4 bases, the J end lost 5 bases, and 11 bases lay between the germline ends. CDR1 is GTSNPN, CDR2 SVGIG, per germline (reference sequence). The CDR3 covers 12 residues. The CDR3 DNA is TGTGCCTGGACCCCGGGCGGGACTGAAGCTTTCTTT. This codes for CAWTPGGTEAFF.

This clone was detected once. This sequence joins TRBV7-2 and TRBJ2-7; perhaps TRBD1 as D (6 bases). Trimming left V 5 bases short and J 2 bases short, with 13 bases between. Germline V gives CDR1 SGHTA, CDR2 FQGNSA. The CDR3 length is 14 residues. The CDR3 is CASSIQGNAYEQYF. The CDR3 DNA reads as TGTGCCAGCAGCATCCAGGGGAATGCCTACGAGCAGTACTTC.

The rearrangement links TRBV13 to TRBJ1-4, with 10 positions matching TRBD1. J was trimmed by 4 bases and V by 3 bases; bases with no gene match: 2. The CDR3 contains 15 residues. Germline V gene lookup returns CDR1 PRHDT and CDR2 FYEKMQ (reference sequence). CDR3 bases: TGTGCCAGCAGCTTGGGACAGGGGTATAATGAAAAACTGTTTTTT. Protein: CASSLGQGYNEKLFF.

The J gene is TRBJ1-5, the V gene TRBV30; D is possibly TRBD1 (5 bases). This CDR3 is 13 amino acids long. Per the germline V gene, CDR1 is GTSNPN and CDR2 is SVGIG (reference sequence). Trimming shortened V by 2 bases and J by 3 bases, and 8 bases separated the two germline ends. CDR3 DNA: TGTGCCTGGAGTACAGGTATCAATCAGCCCCAGCATTTT. Protein: CAWSTGINQPQHF.

This chain links TRBV4-1 with TRBJ2-4, with D uncertain. CDR1 and CDR2 (germline): MGHRA, YSYEKL. Trimming stripped 1 base from V and 0 bases from J, with 7 bases between. The CDR3 is 15 amino acids. The CDR3, as DNA: TGCGCCAGCAGCCAAGCGCCCTTAGCCAAAAACATTCAGTACTTC. Residues: CASSQAPLAKNIQYF.

The CDR3 sequence is CAISETAGVTDTQYF. In DNA form, the CDR3 reads TGTGCCATCAGTGAGACGGCGGGAGTGACAGATACGCAGTATTTT. V gene TRBV10-3 combines with J gene TRBJ2-3; 7 bases map to TRBD2. Germline CDR1 and CDR2: ENHRY and SYGVKD. V shed 2 bases and J 3 bases; nucleotides not matched to a gene: 5. The CDR3 covers 15 residues.

The chain is built from TRBV29-1 and TRBJ1-1, with 7 bases aligning to TRBD1. From germline, CDR1 is SQVTM and CDR2 ANQGSEA. V was clipped by 2 bases and J by 4 bases; unmatched bases: 7. The CDR3 is made up of 14 amino acids. This CDR3 is CSVEFIRGGTEAFF. Written as DNA, the CDR3 is TGCAGCGTTGAATTTATCAGGGGGGGCACTGAAGCTTTCTTT.

The rearrangement links TRBV7-9 to TRBJ2-2; D unresolved. Trimming pared 5 bases from V and 0 bases from J, leaving 10 bases between. From germline, CDR1 is SEHNR and CDR2 FQNEAQ (reference sequence). The CDR3 loop spans 15 amino acids. The CDR3 sequence: CASSKEAANTGELFF. CDR3 bases: TGTGCCAGCAGCAAAGAGGCAGCGAACACCGGGGAGCTGTTTTTT.

The rearrangement links TRBV19 to TRBJ1-2, with 7 bases aligning to TRBD1. Unmatched junction bases numbered 11, after V lost 6 bases and J lost 4 bases. The V gene's germline CDR1 is LNHDA and CDR2 SQIVND (reference sequence). CDR3 size: 15 residues. The CDR3 DNA sequence: TGTGCCAGTAGCGACCCCGTCGCAGGGGGCTATGGCTACACCTTC. Translation gives CASSDPVAGGYGYTF. The variable domain in full, completed from reference TRBV19 and TRBJ1-2, reads DGGITQSPKYLFRKEGQNVTLSCEQNLNHDAMYWYRQDPGQGLRLIYYSQIVNDFQKGDIAEGYSVSREKKESFPLTVTSAQKNPTAFYLCASSDPVAGGYGYTFGSGTRLTVV.

This clone was seen only once. The chain joins TRBV4-2 to TRBJ2-2; 7 nucleotides align to TRBD2. V lost 1 base to trimming and J lost 5 bases; unmatched junction nucleotides: 1. The CDR3 covers 14 residues. Per the germline V gene, CDR1 is LGHNA and CDR2 is YNFKEQ. CDR3 in DNA: TGTGCCAGCAGCCAAGTGGGAGGGACCGGGGAGCTGTTTTTT. Its protein product is CASSQVGGTGELFF.

The rearrangement joins TRBV14 to TRBJ2-5; weak D call: TRBD2 (6 bases). V gave up 4 bases and J gave up 1 base, with 19 bases separating them. The germline V gene has CDR1 SGHDN and CDR2 FVKESK. This CDR3 comprises 17 residues. The CDR3: CASSLRGSGYPQETQYF. For the CDR3, the DNA is TGTGCCAGCAGCCTCCGCGGTAGCGGTTACCCCCAAGAGACCCAGTACTTC. The full variable domain, in which reference TRBV14 and TRBJ2-5 provide the parts outside the CDR3, is EAGVTQFPSHSVIEKGQTVTLRCDPISGHDNLYWYRRVMGKEIKFLLHFVKESKQDESGMPNNRFLAERTGGTYSTLKVQPAELEDSGVYFCASSLRGSGYPQETQYFGPGTRLLVL.

The chain joins TRBV11-3 to TRBJ1-1, with a possible D match to TRBD1 (6 bases). The CDR3 is 13 residues long. Trimming took 2 bases from V and 5 from J, leaving 9 bases between them. Germline V lookup: CDR1 SGHNT, CDR2 YENEEA. CDR3 coding DNA: TGTGCCAGCAGCTTATTAAGGGGGACTGAAGCTTTCTTT. It specifies CASSLLRGTEAFF.

J is TRBJ1-6 and V is TRBV4-3; 7 bases map to TRBD1. This CDR3 comprises 15 residues. With V trimmed by 0 bases and J by 9 bases, 5 bases remained unmatched. Germline-derived CDR1 and CDR2 are LGHNA and YSLEER. The CDR3 reads CASSQDPPGGSPLHF. The CDR3 bases are TGCGCCAGCAGCCAAGACCCGCCAGGGGGTTCACCCCTCCACTTT.

The rearrangement uses TRBV19 and TRBJ1-1; 10 nucleotides align to TRBD1. The CDR3 has 15 amino acids. Germline lookup yields CDR1 LNHDA and CDR2 SQIVND (reference sequence). V gave up 5 bases and J gave up 5 bases; unmatched junction bases: 8. The CDR3 loop reads CASSPTGTGVTEAFF. Here the CDR3 DNA reads TGTGCCAGTAGTCCAACCGGGACAGGGGTGACTGAAGCTTTCTTT.

The chain carries TRBV19 and TRBJ1-2; TRBD1 matches 9 bases. Looked up from germline, CDR1 is LNHDA and CDR2 is SQIVND (reference sequence). With 5 bases clipped from V and 7 bases from J, the junction kept 17 bases outside the gene matches. CDR3 length: 17 amino acids. For the CDR3, the DNA is TGTGCCAGTAGTCCGACCGGGACAGGGAACAGATATGGTGGCTACACCTTC. Encoded protein: CASSPTGTGNRYGGYTF.

The rearrangement uses TRBV10-3 and TRBJ2-7; 7 bases fit TRBD2. Per the germline V gene, CDR1 is ENHRY and CDR2 is SYGVKD. This CDR3 comprises 16 residues. V shed 6 bases, J shed 4 bases, and the junction held 15 bases outside the gene matches. The CDR3 spells CAISKTRGRAGYEQYF. The CDR3 DNA follows: TGTGCCATCAGCAAGACGCGGGGGAGGGCCGGGTACGAGCAGTACTTC.

The chain employs TRBV5-1 and TRBJ1-1; TRBD1 might be the D (5 bases). The germline gives CDR1 SGHRS, CDR2 YFSETQ. CDR3 size: 14 residues. V lost 0 bases to trimming and J lost 3 bases, with 9 bases between them. The CDR3 sequence: CASSLVLGDTEAFF. The CDR3 nucleotides are TGCGCCAGCAGCTTGGTATTGGGGGACACTGAAGCTTTCTTT.

The chain is built from TRBV2 and TRBJ1-4; 7 positions agree with TRBD1. The CDR3 runs to 13 residues. Per the germline V gene, CDR1 is SNHLY and CDR2 is FYNNEI. Trimming took 8 bases from V and 3 from J; bases not matched to a gene: 3. CDR3 sequence (DNA): TGTGCCAGCCAGGGGGGACCTAATGAAAAACTGTTTTTT. Protein: CASQGGPNEKLFF.

The chain carries TRBV2 and TRBJ1-1, with a possible D match to TRBD1 (6 bases). This CDR3 is 13 amino acids long. Germline loops: CDR1 SNHLY, CDR2 FYNNEI. V gave up 5 bases and J gave up 4 bases, with 11 bases separating them. This CDR3 is CASSFTGRTEAFF. As DNA, the CDR3 is TGTGCCAGCAGTTTCACAGGGCGCACTGAAGCTTTCTTT.

The chain recombines TRBV28 with TRBJ1-5, with D hard to call. Germline V lookup: CDR1 MDHEN, CDR2 SYDVKM. V lost 1 base and J 7 bases, leaving 8 bases between the germline ends. This CDR3 is built from 13 residues. CDR3 nucleotide sequence: TGTGCCAGCAGTTTATATGGCAGCCAGCCCCAGCATTTT. It specifies CASSLYGSQPQHF.

CDR3 loop: CASSWARAGAGELFF. Here the CDR3 DNA reads TGTGCCAGCAGTTGGGCGAGGGCTGGGGCCGGGGAGCTGTTTTTT. V and J are TRBV28 and TRBJ2-2, with D possibly TRBD2 on 5 matching bases. In germline, CDR1 is MDHEN, CDR2 SYDVKM. This CDR3 has 15 amino acids. V was shortened by 4 bases and J by 6 bases, with 15 bases between the two germline ends. Complete variable domain (other parts from reference TRBV28 and TRBJ2-2): DVKVTQSSRYLVKRTGEKVFLECVQDMDHENMFWYRQDPGLGLRLIYFSYDVKMKEKGDIPEGYSVSREKKERFSLILESASTNQTSMYLCASSWARAGAGELFFGEGSRLTVL.

V is TRBV28 and J is TRBJ2-1, with 7 nucleotides matching TRBD2. V was pared by 6 bases and J by 0 bases, with 5 bases of the junction left unmatched. In germline, CDR1 is MDHEN, CDR2 SYDVKM. The CDR3 contains 15 residues. CDR3 nucleotide sequence: TGTGCCAGCAGGGGGGGGTTGCCCTCCTACAATGAGCAGTTCTTC. This gives the protein CASRGGLPSYNEQFF.

The chain recombines TRBV20-1 with TRBJ1-2; weak D call: TRBD1 (6 bases). This CDR3 has 11 amino acids. Trimming pared 3 bases from V and 6 bases from J, leaving 8 bases between. Germline assignment: CDR1 DFQATT and CDR2 SNEGSKA (reference sequence). The DNA for the CDR3 is TGCAGTGCTAGCAGGGACAATGGCTACACCTTC. This sequence encodes CSASRDNGYTF.

V is TRBV5-4 and J is TRBJ2-1; TRBD2 matches at 9 bases. After removal of 1 base from V and 2 bases from J, the junction contained 4 bases not matched to a gene. Germline loops: CDR1 SGHNT, CDR2 YYREEE (reference sequence). This CDR3 has 16 amino acids. CDR3 region: CASSLKRTSAYNEQFF. CDR3 bases: TGTGCCAGCAGCTTGAAAAGGACTAGCGCCTACAATGAGCAGTTCTTC.

The CDR3 protein is CAWSTTGGQPQHF. Here the CDR3 DNA reads TGTGCCTGGAGTACCACAGGGGGTCAGCCCCAGCATTTT. This rearrangement joins TRBV30 to TRBJ1-5; 8 nucleotides line up with TRBD1. The CDR3 is 13 amino acids. J gave up 6 bases and V 2 bases, and 3 bases lay outside the gene matches. Germline V gives CDR1 GTSNPN, CDR2 SVGIG (reference sequence).